This is a list of T cell receptor beta chains from one sample in a study of blood T cell repertoires in COVID-19. Repertoires were generated with immunoSEQ multiplex PCR, while TCRdb's copy carries only in-frame clones and drops some. Of a few hundred thousand clones listed, 80% to 85% are singletons. Material for sequencing was PBMCs or T cells enriched from blood (not recorded which). The origin of the receptors is a man aged 45-60 years who had recovered from COVID-19. CDR3s include the opening cysteine and the closing phenylalanine or tryptophan. A D gene is named only where the DNA matches it firmly. Clone size is stated in some rows and not others, as once, few, many or a class when expanded.

>TRBJ1-6|once|NA|TRBV5-1
TGCGCCAGCAGCTTACAGGGTTCACCCCTCCACTTT
CASSLQGSPLHF
>TRBJ1-2|NA|NA|TRBV7-9
TGTGCCAGCAGCGCGTGGCGGGGGCACTATGGCTACACCTTC
CASSAWRGHYGYTF
>TRBJ1-2|once|TRBD1|TRBV20-1
TGCAGTGCTAGGGGGACAGGGAGCTACACCTTC
CSARGTGSYTF
>TRBJ1-3|NA|NA|TRBV7-9
TGTGCCAGCAGCTTATTTCACAGATCTGGAAACACCATATATTTT
CASSLFHRSGNTIYF
>TRBJ2-1|NA|NA|TRBV9
TGTGCCAGCAGCCAACCGGGTCTTAGCAATGAGCAGTTCTTC
CASSQPGLSNEQFF
>TRBJ2-3|NA|TRBD1|TRBV27
TGTGCCAGCAAGTACAGGGGGCGGACAGATACGCAGTATTTT
CASKYRGRTDTQYF
>TRBJ1-5|NA|NA|TRBV10-3
TGTGCCATCAGTCCAGGGGAAAGAGACAATCAGCCCCAGCATTTT
CAISPGERDNQPQHF
>TRBJ1-1|once|NA|TRBV19
TGTGCCAGTAGTATTCGGTCAGGGCGCACTGAAGCTTTCTTT
CASSIRSGRTEAFF
>TRBJ2-1|few|TRBD1|TRBV6-5
TGTGCCAGCAGTTACGGTACGGGACAGAGTGATGAGCAGTTCTTC
CASSYGTGQSDEQFF
>TRBJ2-5|NA|TRBD2|TRBV13
TGTGCCAGCAGCTTCACTAGCGGGGGGGCGGAGACCCAGTACTTC
CASSFTSGGAETQYF
>TRBJ2-5|NA|TRBD2|TRBV6-2/TRBV6-3
TGTGCCAGCAGCCTAGCGGGGGTTGAGACCCAGTACTTC
CASSLAGVETQYF
>TRBJ2-7|NA|TRBD2|TRBV4-2
TGTGCCAGCTCCCTTTTGGCGGGGGGGCCCTACGAGCAGTACTTC
CASSLLAGGPYEQYF
>TRBJ2-4|NA|NA|TRBV5-6
TGTGCCAGCAGCTTGGAGACAGGCGTCAAAAACATTCAGTACTTC
CASSLETGVKNIQYF
>TRBJ1-5|NA|NA|TRBV20-1
TGCAGTGCTCGGGGGGGTCAGCCCCAGCATTTT
CSARGGQPQHF
>TRBJ1-1|NA|NA|TRBV5-4
TGTGCCAGCAGCCAGGCTGGGTCGGCCGCTGAAGCTTTCTTT
CASSQAGSAAEAFF
>TRBJ1-2|NA|NA|TRBV7-2
TGTGCCAGCAGCATAAAAAGAGACACCTATGGCTACACCTTC
CASSIKRDTYGYTF
>TRBJ1-1|NA|TRBD1|TRBV6-1
TGTGCCAGCAGTGAATTACAGGGGGTCATGAACACTGAAGCTTTCTTT
CASSELQGVMNTEAFF
>TRBJ2-3|NA|TRBD2|TRBV4-2
TGTGCCAGCAGCCAAGCAACTAGCGGGGGGCTTCAAGATACGCAGTATTTT
CASSQATSGGLQDTQYF
>TRBJ1-4|NA|NA|TRBV5-8
TGTGCCAGCAGCTCGCGGCGTCGGGGGAGTCTTGTAAAACTGTTTTTT
CASSSRRRGSLVKLFF
>TRBJ1-5|many|NA|TRBV6-1
TGTGCCAGCAGTGAAAAGGGGAAACCCAATCAGCCCCAGCATTTT
CASSEKGKPNQPQHF
>TRBJ2-7|NA|TRBD1|TRBV4-2
TGTGCCAGCAGCCAAGATTGGGGGACAGGGTGGGAGCAGTACTTC
CASSQDWGTGWEQYF
>TRBJ2-3|NA|NA|TRBV11-2
TGTGCCAGCAGCCGATTCGGGGGCACAGATACGCAGTATTTT
CASSRFGGTDTQYF
>TRBJ2-7|NA|TRBD2|TRBV11-2
TGTGCCAGCAGCTTAGATTCTAGCGGGATGCCCTACGAGCAGTACTTC
CASSLDSSGMPYEQYF
>TRBJ1-5|NA|TRBD1|TRBV7-9
TGTGCCAGCAGCTTAGCGACAGGGGCGGTCAATCAGCCCCAGCATTTT
CASSLATGAVNQPQHF
>TRBJ2-7|NA|NA|TRBV2
TGTGCCAGCAGTGTCACAGGGTTAGTAAACTTC
CASSVTGLVNF
>TRBJ2-5|NA|TRBD2|TRBV5-1
TGCGCCAGCAGCTTGGGGACTAGCGGGGGGAAGTCGGAGACCCAGTACTTC
CASSLGTSGGKSETQYF
>TRBJ1-1|once|NA|TRBV11-2
TGTGCCAGCAGCTCGGAAGCTGGAGTGAGCAGTGAAGCTTTCTTT
CASSSEAGVSSEAFF
>TRBJ2-5|NA|TRBD1|TRBV9
TGTGCCAGCAGCGGCTCCGGGACAGGGGGTCAAGAGACCCAGTACTTC
CASSGSGTGGQETQYF
>TRBJ2-7|NA|NA|TRBV6-2/TRBV6-3
TGTGCCAGCACCCCTCATCAACCCAGGGGAGCCTACGAGCAGTACTTC
CASTPHQPRGAYEQYF
>TRBJ1-6|once|NA|TRBV9
TGTGCCAGCAGCGTAGGGGGCTCAAATTCACCCCTCCACTTT
CASSVGGSNSPLHF
>TRBJ1-2|NA|TRBD1|TRBV9
TGTGCCAGCAGCGTATTATCAGGGGGACAGAACTATGGCTACACCTTC
CASSVLSGGQNYGYTF
>TRBJ2-3|NA|TRBD2|TRBV11-2
TGTGCCAGCAGCTTTAATTACAGGCCGACTAGCGGGAGCACAGATACGCAGTATTTT
CASSFNYRPTSGSTDTQYF
>TRBJ2-3|NA|TRBD2|TRBV9
TGTGCCAGCAGCATGGGACTAGCGGAGGGCGATACGCAGTATTTT
CASSMGLAEGDTQYF
>TRBJ2-5|NA|TRBD2|TRBV27
TGTGCCAGCAGTTTAAGATGGACTAGCTTGTACCAAGAGACCCAGTACTTC
CASSLRWTSLYQETQYF
>TRBJ1-2|NA|TRBD1|TRBV27
TGTGCCAGCAGTTTCCGAAACAGGGGCTATGGCTACACCTTC
CASSFRNRGYGYTF
>TRBJ2-1|NA|NA|TRBV7-3
TGTGCCAGCAGCTTAGAGGGCCGACTTAGGAATGAGCAGTTCTTC
CASSLEGRLRNEQFF
>TRBJ2-7|NA|NA|TRBV12-3/TRBV12-4
TGTGCCAGCAGTTCCTTCACTTCCTACGAGCAGTACTTC
CASSSFTSYEQYF
>TRBJ1-2|NA|NA|TRBV18
TGTGCCAGCTCACCGTCGGTGACGGCGACAACTAACTATGGCTACACCTTC
CASSPSVTATTNYGYTF
>TRBJ1-2|NA|TRBD1|TRBV11-2
TGTGCCAGCAGCCCAGGGACAGGGGCGGGCTATGGCTACACCTTC
CASSPGTGAGYGYTF
>TRBJ2-7|NA|TRBD2|TRBV11-2
TGTGCCAGCAGTCGGACTCACGGGACTAGCAGATACTCCTACGAGCAGTACTTC
CASSRTHGTSRYSYEQYF
>TRBJ2-1|NA|TRBD1|TRBV28
TGTGCCAGCAGTTTATGGTACAGGGGGATCGACAATGAGCAGTTCTTC
CASSLWYRGIDNEQFF
>TRBJ2-2|NA|TRBD2|TRBV11-2
TGTGCCAGCAGCTTTGGGGGGGGCACCGGGGAGCTGTTTTTT
CASSFGGGTGELFF
>TRBJ2-5|NA|TRBD2|TRBV7-2
TGTGCCAGCAGCAAGACGGCGGGGGGTAAGACCCAGTACTTC
CASSKTAGGKTQYF
>TRBJ2-7|NA|NA|TRBV28
TGTGCCAGCACCGTACGAGGGTATGCCAGGACCTACGAGCAGTACTTC
CASTVRGYARTYEQYF
>TRBJ2-3|NA|TRBD2|TRBV9
TGTGCCAGCAGCACCGGAGCGGGGCACACAGATACGCAGTATTTT
CASSTGAGHTDTQYF
>TRBJ1-5|NA|NA|TRBV19
TGTGCCAGTAGCAACGGGAATCTAAGACATAGCAATCAGCCCCAGCATTTT
CASSNGNLRHSNQPQHF
>TRBJ1-3|NA|TRBD1|TRBV7-9
TGTGCCAGCAGCTTAGAGGGGGCTTCTGGAAACACCATATATTTT
CASSLEGASGNTIYF
>TRBJ1-1|NA|TRBD1|TRBV30
TGTGCCTGGCTGGGGACAGGGGGCTCAATGAACACTGAAGCTTTCTTT
CAWLGTGGSMNTEAFF
>TRBJ2-3|NA|TRBD1|TRBV11-2
TGTGCCAGCAGCACGGGACAGCCTAGCACAGATACGCAGTATTTT
CASSTGQPSTDTQYF
>TRBJ1-6|NA|NA|TRBV5-1
TGCGCCAGCAGCTTGGCGGCGGAATCCTATAATTCACCCCTCCACTTT
CASSLAAESYNSPLHF
>TRBJ2-3|NA|TRBD2|TRBV9
TGTGCCAGCAGCGTGGGGACTAGCGGGAGGTTAGATACGCAGTATTTT
CASSVGTSGRLDTQYF
>TRBJ2-1|once|NA|TRBV7-3
TGTGCCAGCAGCCCGGGGACCTACAATGAGCAGTTCTTC
CASSPGTYNEQFF